This TCR beta chain was profiled in a study of cytotoxic CD8 clonotypes in ibrutinib-treated CLL. In the study overall: Mean values per sample were 250,000 to 300,000 productive templates and 94,082 productive rearrangements.

This clone was recorded many times. The planned depth of sequencing spanned 1 in 200,000 to 1 in 1 million T cells. Method: immunoSEQ multiplex PCR; TCRdb's copy keeps in-frame clones and lacks some. The table lists fewer than 80,000 clones, roughly 59% of them singletons, with over 12% in the top ten. The CDR3 covers 12 residues. CDR1 and CDR2 (germline): SGHRS, YFSETQ. V was pared by 1 base and J by 6 bases, with 7 bases between. Sequenced material: PBMCs, taken after 12 months of ibrutinib treatment. This rearrangement joins TRBV5-1 to TRBJ1-2; D is unclear. The TCR was taken from a human donor with chronic lymphocytic leukemia. The CDR3 is CASSLRLHGYTF. The CDR3 DNA is TGCGCCAGCAGCTTGCGGTTACATGGCTACACCTTC.